This TCR beta chain was sequenced in a study of Graves' ophthalmopathy and Graves' hyperthyroidism. Study observations and caveats: Most expanded clonotypes in thyroid above 0.001 frequency also showed up in blood.

Additional autoimmune diseases, uncontrolled infections, pregnancy or lactation disqualified patients. Clinical symptoms, serum thyroxine, TRAb, thyroid ultrasound and orbital computed tomography were relied on for diagnosis. TCR beta CDR3 amplification used RNA transcripts. After a first-round RT-PCR with HTBI primers, a second-round multiplex PCR was run. TCRdb ran MiXCR on the multiplex PCR reads and lists one entry per CDR3 protein. The sample gives some 160,000 distinct CDR3 sequences, around 40% of which show up once; over 7% is in the top ten. In this sample, this clonotype turned up many times. Its antigen is unknown. The sequence was obtained from a man younger than 40 with Graves' ophthalmopathy. What was sequenced was peripheral blood.

CDR3 residues: CSRLGVGQETQYF. For the CDR3, the DNA is TGCAGCAGACTTGGTGTCGGCCAAGAGACCCAGTACTTC. J is TRBJ2-5 and V is TRBV29-1; unclear D gene. Between the trimmed V and J ends, which lost 8 bases and 1 base, there was a span of 14 bases. The germline V gene encodes CDR1 SQVTM and CDR2 ANQGSEA. This CDR3 is built from 13 residues.